Each of the 25 T cell receptor beta chains below was sequenced from the same sample in a study of blood T cell repertoires in COVID-19. Only in-frame clones appear in the TCRdb table, and some are missing; sequencing was by immunoSEQ multiplex PCR. The profile shows around 150,000 clones, approximately 83% of them singletons. Sequences were obtained from peripheral blood. All receptors come from a man in his 70s with acute or convalescent COVID-19.

The rearrangement links TRBV5-1 to TRBJ2-7; 8 nucleotides agree with TRBD1. J gave up 5 bases and V 0 bases, and 4 bases lay outside the gene matches. Germline-derived CDR1 and CDR2 are SGHRS and YFSETQ. The CDR3 loop spans 14 amino acids. CDR3 protein: CASSLGQGANEQYF. The CDR3 DNA reads TGCGCCAGCAGCTTGGGCCAGGGGGCCAACGAGCAGTACTTC.

V and J are TRBV6-1 and TRBJ1-4; 9 bases fit TRBD1. The CDR3 is 15 residues long. J lost 8 bases, V lost 2 bases, and 6 bases had no gene match. The germline CDR1 and CDR2 sequences are MNHNS and SASEGT. The CDR3 region is CASSEQTGGQEKLFF. The CDR3 DNA sequence: TGTGCCAGCAGTGAACAGACAGGGGGGCAGGAAAAACTGTTTTTT.

The genes are TRBV4-2 and TRBJ2-1; 10 bases match TRBD2. V trimming: 1 base; J trimming: 7 bases; junction bases outside the gene matches: 4. The CDR3 spans 15 residues. The germline V gene has CDR1 LGHNA and CDR2 YNFKEQ. For the CDR3, the DNA is TGTGCCAGCAGCCAAGCTAGCGGGAGTTTTAATGAGCAGTTCTTC. Translating gives CASSQASGSFNEQFF.

The gene calls are TRBV6-5 and TRBJ1-1; the D is unclear. Trimming stripped 7 bases from V and 0 bases from J, with 9 bases between. Germline CDR1 reads MNHEY; CDR2 reads SVGAGI. The CDR3 runs 13 residues. The CDR3 DNA sequence: TGTGCCAGCATTAAACTGATGAACACTGAAGCTTTCTTT. It translates to CASIKLMNTEAFF.

This clone was seen once. This chain links TRBV28 with TRBJ2-1; 7 positions agree with TRBD2. The CDR3 totals 16 residues. With 7 bases clipped from V and 9 bases from J, the junction kept 18 bases outside the gene matches. From germline, CDR1 is MDHEN and CDR2 SYDVKM. The CDR3 region has the DNA TGTGCCAGCACCCCAGGGAGGGGAGGGCCGGTTGGTGAGCAGTTCTTC. Translated: CASTPGRGGPVGEQFF.

On this clone: Distinct nucleotide sequences in the sample also encode this CDR3. This rearrangement joins TRBV28 to TRBJ2-2, with D unresolved. The CDR3 has 12 amino acids. V lost 7 bases and J lost 2, with 5 bases in between. Germline V gene sequence: CDR1 MDHEN, CDR2 SYDVKM. The CDR3 here is CASTLNTGELFF. The DNA for the CDR3 is TGTGCCAGCACCCTTAACACCGGGGAGCTGTTTTTT.

CDR3 sequence: CASSIAVVWGQDTSEAFF. The CDR3 DNA reads TGTGCCAGTAGTATAGCGGTGGTCTGGGGGCAAGATACTTCTGAAGCTTTCTTT. The rearrangement links TRBV19 to TRBJ1-1; D is perhaps TRBD1 (6 bases). The V end lost 1 base, the J end lost 6 bases, and 24 bases lay between the germline ends. CDR1 is LNHDA, CDR2 SQIVND, per germline (reference sequence). The CDR3 is 18 residues long.

CDR3 nucleotides: TGTGCCAGCAGCCAAGCTTACACCATATATTTT. This gives the protein CASSQAYTIYF. The V call is TRBV3-1 (or the pseudogene TRBV3-2), the J call TRBJ1-3; D remains ambiguous. This CDR3 is built from 11 residues. The V gene lost 1 base and the J gene lost 8 bases, with 3 bases spanning the gap. Germline V gene lookup returns CDR1 LGHDT and CDR2 YNNKEL (reference sequence).

The sample holds a few counts of this clone. The J gene is TRBJ2-7, the V gene TRBV4-1; 7 bases match TRBD1. J gave up 3 bases and V 4 bases, and 9 bases lay outside the gene matches. The germline V gene encodes CDR1 MGHRA and CDR2 YSYEKL. This CDR3 has 15 residues. CDR3 bases: TGCGCCAGCAGCCTTTTTGACAGGGAAAGCTACGAGCAGTACTTC. Amino acid sequence: CASSLFDRESYEQYF.

The V gene is TRBV24-1, the J gene TRBJ1-1; D remains ambiguous. This CDR3 is 12 amino acids long. Germline lookup yields CDR1 KGHDR and CDR2 SFDVKD. The ends were cut back, 4 bases at V and 10 bases at J, with 12 bases in the middle. CDR3 bases: TGTGCCACCAGTGACCCCGTGTCAGGAGCTTTCTTT. Translating it yields CATSDPVSGAFF.

This chain links TRBV12-5 with TRBJ2-1; TRBD2 matches at 10 bases. The CDR3 sequence is 17 residues long. Trimming at V came to 3 bases and at J to 3 bases, leaving 8 bases not matched to a gene. CDR1 is LGHNT and CDR2 is FRNRAP in the germline V gene. CDR3 nucleotides: TGTGCTAGTGGTTTCTCTAGCGGGAGAAGCGTCTACAATGAGCAGTTCTTC. Translating gives CASGFSSGRSVYNEQFF.

The chain links TRBV28 to TRBJ2-1; 8 positions match TRBD2. The junction had 11 bases not matched to a gene; V was cut back by 4 bases and J by 6 bases. The germline V gene encodes CDR1 MDHEN and CDR2 SYDVKM. The CDR3 runs 16 residues. The chain's CDR3 is CASSSFERERGNEQFF. CDR3 nucleotide sequence: TGTGCCAGCAGTTCGTTCGAGCGGGAGAGGGGCAATGAGCAGTTCTTC.

This rearrangement joins TRBV28 to TRBJ2-3, with 8 bases lining up with TRBD2. Losses at the gene ends were 4 bases for V and 0 bases for J; bases not matched to a gene: 6. The CDR3 loop spans 16 amino acids. Looked up from germline, CDR1 is MDHEN and CDR2 is SYDVKM. In DNA, the CDR3 is TGTGCCAGCAGTTCCGTTACTAGCGGTAGCACAGATACGCAGTATTTT. Residues: CASSSVTSGSTDTQYF.

The chain joins TRBV19 to TRBJ1-5, with 9 positions matching TRBD1. The CDR3 is 15 amino acids. CDR1 and CDR2 from the germline V gene are LNHDA and SQIVND (reference sequence). J gave up 2 bases and V 5 bases, and 4 bases lay outside the gene matches. The CDR3 nucleotides read TGTGCCAGTAGTCCTGGGACAGGGCGCAATCAGCCCCAGCATTTT. Residues: CASSPGTGRNQPQHF.

The chain is built from TRBV6-5 and TRBJ1-4; possibly TRBD1 for D (6 bases). Germline CDR1 MNHEY, CDR2 SVGAGI. V lost 7 bases to trimming and J lost 8 bases, with 17 bases between them. The CDR3 has 14 residues. This CDR3 is CASNAGGGREKLFF. The CDR3 coding sequence is TGTGCCAGCAACGCCGGGGGGGGCCGAGAAAAACTGTTTTTT.

The chain recombines TRBV28 with TRBJ1-1; D is uncertain. Germline CDR1 is MDHEN and CDR2 is SYDVKM. Trimming shortened V by 4 bases and J by 11 bases, and 11 bases separated the two germline ends. The CDR3 loop spans 11 amino acids. The chain's CDR3 is CASSYREMAFF. The CDR3 region has the DNA TGTGCCAGCAGTTACCGGGAAATGGCTTTCTTT.

The rearrangement joins TRBV28 to TRBJ1-2, with 8 positions matching TRBD1. The germline V gene has CDR1 MDHEN and CDR2 SYDVKM. The CDR3 is made up of 14 amino acids. V shed 4 bases and J 8 bases; nucleotides not matched to a gene: 9. The CDR3 loop reads CASSSGGVHAGYTF. The CDR3 DNA follows: TGTGCCAGCAGTTCAGGGGGCGTACATGCGGGCTACACCTTC.

V usage is TRBV15 and J usage is TRBJ1-6; 7 nucleotides line up with TRBD1. The germline V gene encodes CDR1 LNHNV and CDR2 YYDKDF (reference sequence). CDR3 length equals 15 residues. V lost 5 bases to trimming and J lost 9 bases; unmatched junction nucleotides: 10. The CDR3 DNA sequence: TGTGCCACCAGCCCCCGACAGGGAAGTGGTTCACCCCTCCACTTT. As protein: CATSPRQGSGSPLHF.

The V gene is TRBV19, the J gene TRBJ2-3, with 8 bases aligning to TRBD1. Germline V gene lookup returns CDR1 LNHDA and CDR2 SQIVND (reference sequence). The CDR3 consists of 16 residues. The ends lost 4 bases at V and 0 bases at J; junction bases unmatched: 6. The chain's CDR3 is CASSTPTGVSTDTQYF. CDR3 nucleotide sequence: TGTGCCAGTAGTACCCCGACAGGGGTGAGCACAGATACGCAGTATTTT.

The count of this clone is one. The chain has TRBV21-1 and TRBJ2-3; TRBD2 reflects the table's D call only, with no check against the DNA. TRBV21-1 is classified as a pseudogene. The CDR3 runs 18 residues. The CDR3 loop reads CASSNSGLAGGSTDTQYF. Written as DNA, the CDR3 is TGTGCCAGCAGCAACTCAGGACTAGCGGGAGGGAGCACAGATACGCAGTATTTT.

V usage is TRBV2 and J usage is TRBJ2-6, with D uncertain. This CDR3 spans 17 amino acids. V lost 2 bases, J lost 2 bases, and 13 bases lay in between. Germline-derived CDR1 and CDR2 are SNHLY and FYNNEI. CDR3 bases: TGTGCCAGCAGTGAACTTTCTCCCCGGGCTGGGGCCAACGTCCTGACTTTC. Translating it yields CASSELSPRAGANVLTF.

Comment on this clone: The sample has other DNA sequences that encode this CDR3 too. The rearrangement joins TRBV5-4 to TRBJ1-1, with D perhaps TRBD1 (5 bases). The CDR3 has 12 residues. V gave up 4 bases and J gave up 4 bases, with 8 bases separating them. Per the germline V gene, CDR1 is SGHNT and CDR2 is YYREEE (reference sequence). CDR3: CASSLDSTEAFF. CDR3 coding DNA: TGTGCCAGCAGCCTAGACAGCACTGAAGCTTTCTTT.

The chain is built from TRBV19 and TRBJ2-1, with 13 bases aligning to TRBD2. There are 17 residues in the CDR3. CDR1 and CDR2 (germline): LNHDA, SQIVND (reference sequence). The junction had 4 bases not matched to a gene; V was cut back by 5 bases and J by 0 bases. CDR3 sequence (DNA): TGTGCCAGTAGTCCCAGGACTAGCGGGAGCTCCTACAATGAGCAGTTCTTC. The encoded protein is CASSPRTSGSSYNEQFF.

This clone has only a few counts. The J gene is TRBJ2-3, the V gene TRBV6-1; D is uncertain. The V end was cut by 2 bases, the J end by 2 bases, with 11 bases between. The CDR3 runs 15 residues. CDR1 is MNHNS and CDR2 is SASEGT in the germline V gene. The DNA of the CDR3 is TGTGCCAGCAGTGAACTAGGCGGATACACAGATACGCAGTATTTT. Translating it yields CASSELGGYTDTQYF.

This chain uses TRBV11-2 with TRBJ2-1; tentative D call: TRBD2 (5 bases). Germline values: CDR1 SGHAT, CDR2 FQNNGV. The ends were cut back, 3 bases at V and 0 bases at J, with 9 bases in the middle. This CDR3 region has 15 residues. The CDR3 loop is CASSLDSSSYNEQFF. CDR3 bases: TGTGCCAGCAGCTTGGACTCGAGCTCCTACAATGAGCAGTTCTTC.